This T cell receptor beta chain derives from a study of multiple sclerosis patients with progressive multifocal leukoencephalopathy. This clone was picked up a small number of times. Its specificity is unknown. Per germline, CDR1 SGHVS and CDR2 FQNEAQ. This CDR3 has 16 residues. Trimming removed 3 bases from V and 2 bases from J, with 13 bases in between. As to time point: roughly 13 months of natalizumab therapy. Study outcomes and limitations: Clones expanded at PML were already present before and during natalizumab. Most PML patients had lower entropy, suggesting less diverse TRB repertoires. At PML onset, no shared TRBV or TRBJ gene usage was seen.

Only in-frame clones appear in the TCRdb table, and some are missing; sequencing was by immunoSEQ multiplex PCR. Of 30,000 or so clones listed, around 90% were seen once; the top ten hold about 1.3%. The chain uses TRBV7-8 and TRBJ2-2; possibly TRBD1 or TRBD2 for D (5 bases each). The source is a human donor with multiple sclerosis. The input for sequencing was PBMCs, taken from a patient treated with natalizumab. As DNA, the CDR3 is TGTGCCAGCAGCTTGGGGCCCCCGGGAAACACCGGGGAGCTGTTTTTT. This gives the protein CASSLGPPGNTGELFF.